The TCR beta chain under discussion was sequenced for a study of T cells after yellow fever vaccination. A word on this clonotype: What it recognizes is unknown.

Findings of the study overall: Compared with primary, the secondary response was weaker and peaked at day 5, not 15.

The CDR3 is 13 amino acids. Trimming cost V 10 bases and J 5 bases; bases outside gene matches: 8. Per the germline V gene, CDR1 is SNHLY and CDR2 is FYNNEI. In TCRdb, the 5' RACE reads were re-called with MiXCR into one record per CDR3 protein. The sample includes some 220,000 distinct CDR3 sequences, approximately 3.3% of them seen just once. V gene TRBV2 combines with J gene TRBJ2-1; TRBD1 matches at 7 bases. The TCR originated in a young man who received the YFV17D yellow fever vaccine. This sample comprised CD4+ T cells sorted from PBMCs, obtained 10 days after the yellow fever booster vaccination. CDR3 coding DNA: TGTGCCAACGACAGGGCTCCCAACAATGAGCAGTTCTTC. Translating gives CANDRAPNNEQFF.